This is a list of T cell receptor beta chains from one sample in a study of CD8 T cells in ankylosing spondylitis. One entry per CDR3 protein, called by TCRdb with MiXCR from the 5' RACE reads. The repertoire holds 290,000 or so distinct CDR3 sequences, with 20% to 25% as singletons. Material for sequencing was blood, either unsorted or a sorted T cell fraction (not recorded which). Receptors originate from a female donor with ankylosing spondylitis or in good health (not recorded which). The CDR3 runs from the conserved cysteine through the conserved F or W. Each record gives: clone size, J gene, D gene, V gene, CDR3 protein, CDR3 DNA. The D gene is left open where the match is weak. Only part of the rows carry a size: once, few, many, or a class if the clone is expanded.

few TRBJ2-1 TRBD2 TRBV3-1 CASSPRLAGETSEQFF TGTGCCAGCAGCCCCAGACTAGCGGGAGAAACATCTGAGCAGTTCTTC
few TRBJ1-1 - TRBV27 CASSPPRTARTEAFF TGTGCCAGCAGTCCTCCGAGGACAGCCCGCACCGAAGCTTTCTTT
few TRBJ2-5 - TRBV7-2 CASSLVLRETETQYF TGTGCCAGCAGCTTAGTACTTCGGGAGACCGAGACCCAGTACTTC
few TRBJ1-5 - TRBV19 CASSPDRAREPQHF TGTGCCAGTAGTCCTGACCGGGCCAGGGAGCCCCAGCATTTT
- TRBJ2-7 TRBD1 TRBV29-1 CSVEDNRGSHEQYF TGCAGCGTTGAAGATAACAGGGGGTCCCACGAGCAGTACTTC
many TRBJ2-1 - TRBV6-5 CASSYGAGRYNEQFF TGTGCCAGCAGTTACGGGGCAGGGCGTTACAATGAGCAGTTCTTC
- TRBJ2-2 - TRBV5-1 CASSLWVAGVGLLSNTGELFF TGCGCCAGCAGCTTGTGGGTGGCAGGGGTCGGCCTTTTATCGAACACCGGGGAGCTGTTTTTT
few TRBJ2-2 - TRBV5-5 CASSASAGTPRAGELFF TGTGCCAGCAGCGCTTCAGCCGGGACTCCCCGGGCCGGGGAGCTGTTTTTT
few TRBJ2-4 TRBD1 TRBV7-2 CASSFRQGTIQYF TGTGCCAGCAGCTTCCGACAGGGGACGATTCAGTACTTC
- TRBJ2-1 - TRBV28 CASSSFEGYNEQFF TGTGCCAGCAGTTCTTTTGAGGGATACAATGAGCAGTTCTTC
- TRBJ2-5 TRBD2 TRBV12-3/TRBV12-4 CASSKALAGVGETQYF TGTGCCAGCAGTAAGGCTCTAGCGGGAGTAGGAGAGACCCAGTACTTC
few TRBJ2-5 TRBD2 TRBV7-2 CASTKAGLQETQYF TGTGCCAGCACCAAAGCGGGGCTCCAAGAGACCCAGTACTTC
few TRBJ2-1 - TRBV9 CASSVAAGREQFF TGTGCCAGCAGCGTAGCGGCAGGGCGTGAGCAGTTCTTC
few TRBJ2-7 - TRBV27 CASSLNRVSYEQYF TGTGCCAGCAGTTTAAACAGGGTGTCCTACGAGCAGTACTTC
- TRBJ2-7 TRBD1 TRBV5-1 CASSVSGTGGYEQYF TGCGCCAGCAGCGTTTCCGGGACAGGGGGTTACGAGCAGTACTTC
- TRBJ1-5 TRBD1 TRBV7-2 CASSPQGALGQPQHF TGTGCCAGCAGCCCGCAGGGGGCCTTAGGACAGCCCCAGCATTTT
many TRBJ2-1 TRBD2 TRBV12-3/TRBV12-4 CASSLARYFGAGIDNEQFF TGTGCCAGCAGTTTAGCGCGGTATTTCGGAGCGGGAATTGACAATGAGCAGTTCTTC
few TRBJ2-7 - TRBV10-3 CAIMNDGAFSYEQYF TGTGCCATCATGAATGACGGAGCGTTCTCCTACGAGCAGTACTTC
few TRBJ1-1 - TRBV7-9 CASSFEGRNTEAFF TGTGCCAGCAGCTTCGAGGGGAGGAACACTGAAGCTTTCTTT
- TRBJ2-5 - TRBV20-1 CSASPSWAQYF TGCAGTGCTAGCCCCAGTTGGGCCCAGTACTTC
- TRBJ2-1 - TRBV13 CASSPGLAPYNEQFF TGTGCCAGCAGCCCGGGGCTAGCACCCTACAATGAGCAGTTCTTC
- TRBJ2-4 TRBD1 TRBV7-2 CASSSLQGDIQYF TGTGCCAGCAGCTCGTTACAGGGGGACATTCAGTACTTC
few TRBJ2-2 - TRBV7-9 CASSQGTANTGELFF TGTGCCAGCAGCCAGGGCACAGCGAACACCGGGGAGCTGTTTTTT
- TRBJ2-7 TRBD1 TRBV29-1 CSVEKVGLGWDRADEQYF TGCAGCGTTGAAAAAGTTGGGTTGGGATGGGACAGGGCCGACGAGCAGTACTTC
few TRBJ2-7 - TRBV12-3/TRBV12-4 CASSSVFGRTYEQYF TGTGCCAGCAGTTCCGTCTTCGGGAGAACCTACGAGCAGTACTTC
many TRBJ2-3 TRBD2 TRBV7-6 CASEIGGRGTDTQYF TGTGCCAGCGAAATCGGGGGGAGAGGAACAGATACGCAGTATTTT
- TRBJ2-7 - TRBV25-1 CASSETGHPYEQYF TGTGCCAGCAGTGAGACCGGACACCCCTACGAGCAGTACTTC
few TRBJ1-5 - TRBV12-3/TRBV12-4 CASSLSYRVDQPQHF TGTGCCAGCAGTTTAAGTTATAGGGTGGATCAGCCCCAGCATTTT
- TRBJ1-2 - TRBV11-2 CASSLIGQTWGSTF TGTGCCAGCAGCTTAATTGGGCAGACATGGGGGTCCACCTTC
- TRBJ2-7 TRBD2 TRBV10-3 CAISPSGATYEQYF TGTGCCATCAGTCCTAGCGGGGCTACCTACGAGCAGTACTTC
few TRBJ2-1 - TRBV10-1 CARYGNEQFF TGCGCCAGATACGGGAATGAGCAGTTCTTC
many TRBJ2-7 - TRBV29-1 CSVAQLGLRRVEQYF TGCAGCGTTGCCCAATTGGGTCTCAGGAGGGTCGAGCAGTACTTC
few TRBJ2-1 TRBD2 TRBV25-1 CASSAAGEAYNEQFF TGTGCCAGCAGTGCGGCGGGAGAAGCCTACAATGAGCAGTTCTTC
many TRBJ2-5 TRBD1 TRBV29-1 CSVDPGQGRETQYF TGCAGCGTCGACCCTGGACAGGGTCGCGAGACCCAGTACTTC
- TRBJ1-1 - TRBV6-2/TRBV6-3 CASSIRRGDTEAFF TGTGCCAGCAGCATCCGCCGCGGGGACACTGAAGCTTTCTTT
few TRBJ1-2 TRBD1 TRBV7-9 CASSLNRGGYTF TGTGCCAGCAGCTTAAACAGGGGAGGTTACACCTTC
few TRBJ2-3 - TRBV21-1 CASSKGMGGSSTDTQYF TGTGCCAGCAGCAAAGGAATGGGGGGCTCTAGCACAGATACGCAGTATTTT
- TRBJ2-4 - TRBV11-2 CASSLDLRSTSVF TGTGCCAGCAGCTTAGATCTACGGAGCACCAGCGTCTTC
- TRBJ2-5 - TRBV2 CASSEAKETQYF TGTGCCAGCAGTGAAGCAAAAGAGACCCAGTACTTC
many TRBJ1-2 - TRBV12-3/TRBV12-4 CASSLVGPGYGYTF TGTGCCAGCAGTTTGGTCGGGCCCGGGTATGGCTACACCTTC
many TRBJ2-4 - TRBV25-1 CASGSGLNIQYF TGTGCCAGCGGGTCGGGCCTCAACATTCAGTACTTC
- TRBJ2-5 - TRBV7-2 CASTRDGEETQYF TGTGCCAGCACGCGTGACGGAGAAGAGACCCAGTACTTC
- TRBJ2-1 - TRBV4-1 CAMGPGLPNEQFF TGTGCCATGGGCCCCGGGCTCCCCAATGAGCAGTTCTTC
- TRBJ2-4 - TRBV12-3/TRBV12-4 CASWGSGGRNIQYF TGTGCCAGCTGGGGGTCGGGGGGCAGAAACATTCAGTACTTC
- TRBJ1-1 - TRBV29-1 CSVQGDTEAFF TGCAGCGTGCAGGGTGACACTGAAGCTTTCTTT
- TRBJ2-2 - TRBV10-3 CAISSVPEAGELFF TGTGCCATCAGTAGTGTCCCCGAGGCCGGGGAGCTGTTTTTT
- TRBJ2-3 - TRBV7-9 CGDSTDTQYF TGTGGGGACAGCACAGATACGCAGTATTTT
- TRBJ2-3 TRBD2 TRBV5-5 CASSLARSSGRSTDTQYF TGTGCCAGCAGCTTGGCCCGGAGTAGCGGGAGATCCACAGATACGCAGTATTTT
- TRBJ2-7 - TRBV7-2 CASSLPLTGGRSYEQYF TGTGCCAGCAGCTTACCTCTGACAGGAGGTAGGTCCTACGAGCAGTACTTC
- TRBJ2-1 TRBD2 TRBV10-3 CASNAGTTVSGQFF TGTGCCTCCAATGCCGGGACTACCGTTAGTGGGCAGTTCTTC
many TRBJ2-3 TRBD1 TRBV9 CASSERTGGTDTQYF TGTGCCAGCAGCGAGAGGACAGGGGGCACAGATACGCAGTATTTT
- TRBJ2-7 - TRBV21-1 CASRKHETGYDEQYF TGTGCCAGCAGAAAGCACGAGACAGGGTACGACGAGCAGTACTTC
- TRBJ1-2 TRBD1 TRBV24-1 CATSDSRTGGYTF TGTGCCACCAGTGATTCGCGGACAGGTGGCTACACCTTC
- TRBJ1-2 - TRBV7-9 CASSLDGWGYTF TGTGCCAGCAGCTTAGACGGGTGGGGCTACACCTTC
few TRBJ1-2 TRBD1 TRBV12-3/TRBV12-4 CASSFSGQSIYGYTF TGTGCCAGCAGTTTTTCGGGACAGAGCATCTATGGCTACACCTTC